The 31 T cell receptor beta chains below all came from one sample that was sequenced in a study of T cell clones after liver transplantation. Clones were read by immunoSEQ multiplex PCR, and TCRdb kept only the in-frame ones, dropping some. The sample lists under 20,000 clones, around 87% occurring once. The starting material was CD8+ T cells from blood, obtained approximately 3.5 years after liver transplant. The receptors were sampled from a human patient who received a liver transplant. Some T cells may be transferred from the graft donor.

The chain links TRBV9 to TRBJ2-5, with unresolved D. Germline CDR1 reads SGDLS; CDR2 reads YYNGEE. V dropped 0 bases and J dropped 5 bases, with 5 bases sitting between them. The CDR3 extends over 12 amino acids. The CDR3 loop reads CASSVDGETQYF. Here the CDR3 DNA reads TGTGCCAGCAGCGTAGATGGGGAGACCCAGTACTTC.

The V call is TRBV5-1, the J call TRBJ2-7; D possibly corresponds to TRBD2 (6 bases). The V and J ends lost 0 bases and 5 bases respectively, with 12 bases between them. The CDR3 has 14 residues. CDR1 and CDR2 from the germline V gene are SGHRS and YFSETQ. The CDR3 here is CASSLVAGYDEQYF. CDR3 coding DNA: TGCGCCAGCAGCTTGGTGGCGGGATATGACGAGCAGTACTTC.

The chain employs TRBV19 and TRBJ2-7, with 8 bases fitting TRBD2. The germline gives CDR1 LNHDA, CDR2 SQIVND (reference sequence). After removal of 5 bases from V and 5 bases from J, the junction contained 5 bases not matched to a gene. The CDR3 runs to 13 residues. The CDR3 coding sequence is TGTGCCAGTAGTTTCGGACTAGCTGACGAGCAGTACTTC. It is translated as CASSFGLADEQYF.

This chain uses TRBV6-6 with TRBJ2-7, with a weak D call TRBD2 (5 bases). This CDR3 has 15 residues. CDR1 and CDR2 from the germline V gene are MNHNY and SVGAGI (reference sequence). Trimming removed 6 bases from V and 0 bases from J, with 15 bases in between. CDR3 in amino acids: CASSPSGGSSYEQYF. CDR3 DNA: TGTGCCAGCAGCCCAAGCGGTGGGAGCTCCTACGAGCAGTACTTC.

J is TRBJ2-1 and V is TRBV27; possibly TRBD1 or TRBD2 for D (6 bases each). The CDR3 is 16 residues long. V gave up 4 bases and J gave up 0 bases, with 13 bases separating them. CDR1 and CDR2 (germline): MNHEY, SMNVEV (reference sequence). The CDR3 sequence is CASSSRGPSSYNEQFF. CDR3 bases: TGTGCCAGCAGTTCACGGGGGCCTAGCTCCTACAATGAGCAGTTCTTC.

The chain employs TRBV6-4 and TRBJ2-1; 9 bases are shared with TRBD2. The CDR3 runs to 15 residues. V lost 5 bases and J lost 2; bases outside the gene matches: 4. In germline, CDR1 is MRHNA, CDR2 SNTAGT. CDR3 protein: CASSLGLAPYNEQFF. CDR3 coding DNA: TGTGCCAGCAGTCTGGGACTAGCCCCCTACAATGAGCAGTTCTTC.

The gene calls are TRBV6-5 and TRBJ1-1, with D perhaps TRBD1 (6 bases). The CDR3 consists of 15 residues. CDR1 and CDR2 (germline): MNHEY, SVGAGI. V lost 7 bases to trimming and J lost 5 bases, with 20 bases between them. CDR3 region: CASTYRRGGVTEAFF. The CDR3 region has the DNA TGTGCCAGCACCTACAGAAGAGGGGGTGTGACTGAAGCTTTCTTT.

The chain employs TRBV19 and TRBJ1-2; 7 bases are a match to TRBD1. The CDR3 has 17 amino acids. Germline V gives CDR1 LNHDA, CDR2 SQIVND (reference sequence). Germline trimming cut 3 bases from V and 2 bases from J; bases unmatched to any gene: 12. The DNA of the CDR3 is TGTGCCAGTAGTATCGGTCAGGGGGTGACCGTCAACTATGGCTACACCTTC. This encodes CASSIGQGVTVNYGYTF. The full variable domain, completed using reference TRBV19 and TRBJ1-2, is DGGITQSPKYLFRKEGQNVTLSCEQNLNHDAMYWYRQDPGQGLRLIYYSQIVNDFQKGDIAEGYSVSREKKESFPLTVTSAQKNPTAFYLCASSIGQGVTVNYGYTFGSGTRLTVV.

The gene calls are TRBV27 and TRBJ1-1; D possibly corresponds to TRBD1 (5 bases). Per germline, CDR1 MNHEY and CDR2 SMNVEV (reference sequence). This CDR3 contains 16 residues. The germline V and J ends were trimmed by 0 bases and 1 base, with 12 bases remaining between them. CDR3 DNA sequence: TGTGCCAGCAGTTTATCCCCGGGGACCTCGAACACTGAAGCTTTCTTT. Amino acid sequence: CASSLSPGTSNTEAFF.

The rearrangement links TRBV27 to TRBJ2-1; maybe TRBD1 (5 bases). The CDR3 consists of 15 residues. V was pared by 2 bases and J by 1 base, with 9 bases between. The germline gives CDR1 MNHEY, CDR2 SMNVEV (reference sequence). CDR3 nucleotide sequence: TGTGCCAGCAGTTTACGAGACAGTTCCTACAATGAGCAGTTCTTC. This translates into CASSLRDSSYNEQFF.

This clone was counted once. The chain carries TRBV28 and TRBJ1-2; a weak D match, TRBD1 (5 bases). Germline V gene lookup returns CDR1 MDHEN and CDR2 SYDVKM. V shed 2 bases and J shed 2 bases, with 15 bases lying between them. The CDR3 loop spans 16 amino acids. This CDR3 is CASSLGTLRPNYGYTF. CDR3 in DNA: TGTGCCAGCAGTTTAGGGACGCTTAGGCCCAACTATGGCTACACCTTC.

The CDR3 spells CASVFTTSGGTDTQYF. The CDR3 nucleotides read TGTGCCAGCGTATTCACGACTAGCGGAGGCACAGATACGCAGTATTTT. The chain couples TRBV27 to TRBJ2-3; the match to TRBD2 covers 9 bases. Looked up from germline, CDR1 is MNHEY and CDR2 is SMNVEV (reference sequence). V gave up 8 bases and J gave up 1 base; unmatched junction bases: 10. The CDR3 extends over 16 amino acids.

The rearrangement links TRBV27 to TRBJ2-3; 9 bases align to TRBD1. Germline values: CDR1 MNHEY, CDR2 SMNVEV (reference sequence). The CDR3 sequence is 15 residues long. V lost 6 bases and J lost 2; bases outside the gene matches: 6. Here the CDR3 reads CASRPQGAYTDTQYF. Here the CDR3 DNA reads TGTGCCAGCAGACCACAGGGGGCCTACACAGATACGCAGTATTTT.

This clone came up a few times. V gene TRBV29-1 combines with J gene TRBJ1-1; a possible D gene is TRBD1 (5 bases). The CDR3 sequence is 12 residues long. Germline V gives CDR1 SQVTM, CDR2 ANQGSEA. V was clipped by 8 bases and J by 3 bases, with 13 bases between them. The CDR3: CSTSGGDTEAFF. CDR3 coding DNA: TGCAGCACCAGTGGGGGGGACACTGAAGCTTTCTTT. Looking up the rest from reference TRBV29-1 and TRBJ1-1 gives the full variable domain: SAVISQKPSRDICQRGTSLTIQCQVDSQVTMMFWYRQQPGQSLTLIATANQGSEATYESGFVIDKFPISRPNLTFSTLTVSNMSPEDSSIYLCSTSGGDTEAFFGQGTRLTVV.

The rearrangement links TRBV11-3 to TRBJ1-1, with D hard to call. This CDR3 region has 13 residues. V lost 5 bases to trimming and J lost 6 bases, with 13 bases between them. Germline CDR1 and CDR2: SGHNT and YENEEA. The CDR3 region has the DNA TGTGCCAGCAGCCTACAAAATGGGCCTGAAGCTTTCTTT. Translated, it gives CASSLQNGPEAFF.

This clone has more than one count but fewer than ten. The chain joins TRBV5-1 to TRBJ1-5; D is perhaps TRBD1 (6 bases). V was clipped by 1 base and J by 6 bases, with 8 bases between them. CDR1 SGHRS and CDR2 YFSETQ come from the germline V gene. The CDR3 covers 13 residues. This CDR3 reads CASSLSGVQPQHF. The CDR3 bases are TGCGCCAGCAGCTTGTCAGGGGTTCAGCCCCAGCATTTT.

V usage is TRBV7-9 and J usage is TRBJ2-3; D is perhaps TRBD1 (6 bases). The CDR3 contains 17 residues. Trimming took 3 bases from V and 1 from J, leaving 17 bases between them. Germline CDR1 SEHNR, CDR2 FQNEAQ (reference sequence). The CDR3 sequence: CASSLPGERRGTDTQYF. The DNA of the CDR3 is TGTGCCAGCAGCTTGCCAGGGGAAAGGAGAGGCACAGATACGCAGTATTTT.

The CDR3 nucleotides read TGTGCCAGCAGTTACTCGTTCAGTCTGGGGGAGCAGTACTTC. It translates to CASSYSFSLGEQYF. This chain links TRBV6-5 with TRBJ2-7; D gene unclear. Trimming took 0 bases from V and 7 from J, leaving 13 bases between them. Germline loops: CDR1 MNHEY, CDR2 SVGAGI. This CDR3 has 14 amino acids.

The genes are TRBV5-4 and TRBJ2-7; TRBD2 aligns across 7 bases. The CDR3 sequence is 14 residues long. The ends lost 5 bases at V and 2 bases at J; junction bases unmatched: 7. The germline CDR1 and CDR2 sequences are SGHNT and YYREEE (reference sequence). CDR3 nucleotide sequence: TGTGCCAGCAGTGTGCGGGAGAGCCCCTACGAGCAGTACTTC. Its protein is CASSVRESPYEQYF.

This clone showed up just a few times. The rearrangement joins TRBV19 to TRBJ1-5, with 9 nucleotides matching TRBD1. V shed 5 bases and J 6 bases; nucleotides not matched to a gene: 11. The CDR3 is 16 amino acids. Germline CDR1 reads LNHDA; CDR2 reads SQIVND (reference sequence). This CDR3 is CASSPRTGEGGQPQHF. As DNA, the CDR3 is TGTGCCAGTAGTCCGCGGACAGGGGAGGGTGGTCAGCCCCAGCATTTT. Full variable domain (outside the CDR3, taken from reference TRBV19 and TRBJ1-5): DGGITQSPKYLFRKEGQNVTLSCEQNLNHDAMYWYRQDPGQGLRLIYYSQIVNDFQKGDIAEGYSVSREKKESFPLTVTSAQKNPTAFYLCASSPRTGEGGQPQHFGDGTRLSIL.

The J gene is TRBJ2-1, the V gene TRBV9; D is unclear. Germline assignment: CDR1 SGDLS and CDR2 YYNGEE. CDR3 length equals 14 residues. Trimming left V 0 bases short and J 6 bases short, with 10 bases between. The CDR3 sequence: CASSVGGSTNEQFF. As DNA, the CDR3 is TGTGCCAGCAGCGTAGGGGGTAGCACCAATGAGCAGTTCTTC.

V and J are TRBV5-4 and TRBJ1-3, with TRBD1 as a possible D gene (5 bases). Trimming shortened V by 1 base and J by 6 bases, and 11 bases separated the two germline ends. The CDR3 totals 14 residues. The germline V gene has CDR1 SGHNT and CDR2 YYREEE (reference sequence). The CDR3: CASSLIGVENTIYF. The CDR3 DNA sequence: TGTGCCAGCAGCTTGATAGGGGTAGAAAACACCATATATTTT.

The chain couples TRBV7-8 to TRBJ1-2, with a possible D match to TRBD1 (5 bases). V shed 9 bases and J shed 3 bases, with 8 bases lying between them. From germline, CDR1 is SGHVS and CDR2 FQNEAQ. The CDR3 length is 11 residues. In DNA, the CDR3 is TGTGCCAGTAGGGACTACTATGGCTACACCTTC. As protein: CASRDYYGYTF.

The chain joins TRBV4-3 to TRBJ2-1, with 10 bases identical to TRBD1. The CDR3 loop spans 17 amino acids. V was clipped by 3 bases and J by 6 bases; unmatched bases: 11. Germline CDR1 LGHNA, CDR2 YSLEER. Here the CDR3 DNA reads TGCGCCAGCAGCCAGACCGGGACAGGGGTAGTGGGCAATGAGCAGTTCTTC. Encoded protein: CASSQTGTGVVGNEQFF.

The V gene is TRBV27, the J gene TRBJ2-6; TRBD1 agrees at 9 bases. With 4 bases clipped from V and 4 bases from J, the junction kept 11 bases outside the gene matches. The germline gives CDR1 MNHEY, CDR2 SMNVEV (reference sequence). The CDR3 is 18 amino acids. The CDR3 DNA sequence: TGTGCCAGCAGTTCCCGCCTACAGGGGGCAGGAGGGGCCAACGTCCTGACTTTC. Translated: CASSSRLQGAGGANVLTF. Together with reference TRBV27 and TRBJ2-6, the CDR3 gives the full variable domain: EAQVTQNPRYLITVTGKKLTVTCSQNMNHEYMSWYRQDPGLGLRQIYYSMNVEVTDKGDVPEGYKVSRKEKRNFPLILESPSPNQTSLYFCASSSRLQGAGGANVLTFGAGSRLTVL.

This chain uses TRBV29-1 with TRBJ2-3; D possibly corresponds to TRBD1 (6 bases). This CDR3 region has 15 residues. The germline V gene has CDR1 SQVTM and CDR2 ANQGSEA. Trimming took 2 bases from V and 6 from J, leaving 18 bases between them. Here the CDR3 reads CSVEPRGTAVDTQYF. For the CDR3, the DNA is TGCAGCGTTGAACCGAGGGGGACGGCGGTGGATACGCAGTATTTT.

CDR3 DNA sequence: TGCGCCAGCAGCCAACTCACCCTAGCCCTTACCGATGGAAACACCATATATTTT. This translates into CASSQLTLALTDGNTIYF. The chain has TRBV4-1 and TRBJ1-3; D call uncertain. Deletions cut 2 bases from V and 3 bases from J, with 20 bases between. Germline lookup yields CDR1 MGHRA and CDR2 YSYEKL. The CDR3 is made up of 18 amino acids.

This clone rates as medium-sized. The CDR3 protein is CSVPPGPGGYTF. The DNA of the CDR3 is TGCAGCGTACCCCCGGGGCCAGGGGGCTACACCTTC. The chain carries TRBV29-1 and TRBJ1-2, with D possibly being TRBD1 (5 bases). CDR1 SQVTM and CDR2 ANQGSEA come from the germline V gene. V shed 6 bases and J shed 8 bases, with 16 bases lying between them. The CDR3 has 12 residues.

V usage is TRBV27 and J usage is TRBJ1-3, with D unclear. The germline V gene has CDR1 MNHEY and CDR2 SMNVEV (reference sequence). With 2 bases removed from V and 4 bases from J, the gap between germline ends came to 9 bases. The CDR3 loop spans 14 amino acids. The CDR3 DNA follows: TGTGCCAGCAGTTTAGTATTAGGAGGAAACACCATATATTTT. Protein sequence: CASSLVLGGNTIYF.

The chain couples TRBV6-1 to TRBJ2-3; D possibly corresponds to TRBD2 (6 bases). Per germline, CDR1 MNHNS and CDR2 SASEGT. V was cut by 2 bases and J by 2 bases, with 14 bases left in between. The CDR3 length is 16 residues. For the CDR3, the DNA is TGTGCCAGCAGTGAATTCGTTCGCGGGATCACAGATACGCAGTATTTT. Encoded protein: CASSEFVRGITDTQYF.

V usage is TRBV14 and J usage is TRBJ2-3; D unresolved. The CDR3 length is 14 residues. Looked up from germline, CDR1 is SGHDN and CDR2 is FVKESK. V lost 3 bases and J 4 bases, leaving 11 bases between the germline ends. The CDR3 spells CASSQAWGSDTQYF. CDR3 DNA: TGTGCCAGCAGCCAGGCCTGGGGTTCAGATACGCAGTATTTT. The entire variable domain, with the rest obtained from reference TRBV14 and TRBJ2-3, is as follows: EAGVTQFPSHSVIEKGQTVTLRCDPISGHDNLYWYRRVMGKEIKFLLHFVKESKQDESGMPNNRFLAERTGGTYSTLKVQPAELEDSGVYFCASSQAWGSDTQYFGPGTRLTVL.